The 21 T cell receptor beta chains below all came from one sample that was sequenced in a study of tumor-infiltrating lymphocytes in localized non-small cell lung cancer. Clones were read by immunoSEQ multiplex PCR, and TCRdb kept only the in-frame ones, dropping some. The repertoire consists of more than 20,000 clones, with approximately 70% occurring once and the leading ten covering around 6%. Sequences were obtained from lung tumor tissue. The receptors derive from a human donor with non-small cell lung cancer.

The chain links TRBV19 to TRBJ1-5; D call uncertain. The germline gives CDR1 LNHDA, CDR2 SQIVND (reference sequence). There are 13 residues in the CDR3. Trimming took 5 bases from V and 7 from J, leaving 12 bases between them. In nucleotides, the CDR3 is TGTGCCAGTAGTGCTGACATCCGACAGCCCCAGCATTTT. This gives the protein CASSADIRQPQHF.

J is TRBJ1-5 and V is TRBV6-1; D ambiguous. Between the trimmed V and J ends, which lost 7 bases and 6 bases, there was a span of 19 bases. CDR1 and CDR2 from the germline V gene are MNHNS and SASEGT. The CDR3 consists of 15 residues. DNA for the CDR3: TGTGCCAGCATAAGAACCCAAGGGCGAGGTCAGCCCCAGCATTTT. The encoded protein is CASIRTQGRGQPQHF.

The chain recombines TRBV5-1 with TRBJ1-1; possibly TRBD1 for D (5 bases). V was clipped by 1 base and J by 0 bases, with 13 bases between them. The germline CDR1 and CDR2 sequences are SGHRS and YFSETQ. The CDR3 totals 16 residues. This CDR3 is CASSLLPGIMNTEAFF. CDR3 nucleotides: TGCGCCAGCAGCTTGTTACCAGGGATAATGAACACTGAAGCTTTCTTT.

V gene TRBV18 combines with J gene TRBJ1-1; D not certain. The CDR3 has 14 residues. Germline V gene sequence: CDR1 KGHSH, CDR2 LQKENI. V lost 3 bases and J lost 1, with 9 bases in between. This CDR3 reads CASSPPVPNTEAFF. CDR3 DNA: TGTGCCAGCTCACCCCCCGTCCCGAACACTGAAGCTTTCTTT.

The gene calls are TRBV5-1 and TRBJ1-1; D is undetermined. The germline V gene encodes CDR1 SGHRS and CDR2 YFSETQ. This CDR3 comprises 14 residues. Trimming pared 4 bases from V and 5 bases from J, leaving 15 bases between. Here the CDR3 reads CASSDSTPGTEAFF. The CDR3 DNA reads TGCGCCAGCAGCGACTCTACCCCGGGTACTGAAGCTTTCTTT.

This chain links TRBV6-5 with TRBJ2-2; perhaps TRBD1 as D (5 bases). The germline V gene has CDR1 MNHEY and CDR2 SVGAGI. The V end lost 5 bases, the J end lost 8 bases, and 12 bases lay between the germline ends. This CDR3 region has 13 residues. DNA of the CDR3: TGTGCCAGCAGTAGGGGTACGACGGGGGAGCTGTTTTTT. This encodes CASSRGTTGELFF.

This sequence joins TRBV5-1 and TRBJ2-7; 10 bases agree with TRBD2. Trimming at V came to 7 bases and at J to 3 bases, leaving 7 bases not matched to a gene. This CDR3 is 14 amino acids long. The germline CDR1 and CDR2 sequences are SGHRS and YFSETQ. The CDR3 DNA reads as TGCGCCAGCTCTACAGCGGGGGGGCGCTACGAGCAGTACTTC. This gives the protein CASSTAGGRYEQYF. The full variable domain, completed using reference TRBV5-1 and TRBJ2-7, is KAGVTQTPRYLIKTRGQQVTLSCSPISGHRSVSWYQQTPGQGLQFLFEYFSETQRNKGNFPGRFSGRQFSNSRSEMNVSTLELGDSALYLCASSTAGGRYEQYFGPGTRLTVT.

DNA of the CDR3: TGTGCCAGCATGATGAGGGTCTTCTACGAGCAGTACTTC. Translation gives CASMMRVFYEQYF. This sequence joins TRBV6-4 and TRBJ2-7; tentatively, D is TRBD2 (5 bases). V gave up 7 bases and J gave up 3 bases, with 13 bases separating them. The length of the CDR3 is 13 residues. Germline V CDR1 and CDR2: MRHNA, SNTAGT.

The rearrangement joins TRBV19 to TRBJ2-7, with D perhaps TRBD2 (6 bases). Germline CDR1 LNHDA, CDR2 SQIVND (reference sequence). Deletions cut 1 base from V and 6 bases from J, with 16 bases between. The CDR3 covers 15 residues. The CDR3 DNA follows: TGTGCCAGTAGTATAGTAGGAGGAGGAGGGGTCGAGCAGTACTTC. It yields the protein CASSIVGGGGVEQYF. Looking up the rest from reference TRBV19 and TRBJ2-7 gives the full variable domain: DGGITQSPKYLFRKEGQNVTLSCEQNLNHDAMYWYRQDPGQGLRLIYYSQIVNDFQKGDIAEGYSVSREKKESFPLTVTSAQKNPTAFYLCASSIVGGGGVEQYFGPGTRLTVT.

The V call is TRBV2, the J call TRBJ2-7; TRBD1 is a possible D gene (6 bases). The CDR3 sequence is 13 residues long. Trimming pared 7 bases from V and 6 bases from J, leaving 16 bases between. CDR1 and CDR2 (germline): SNHLY, FYNNEI. The CDR3 loop reads CASKREGVSEQYF. In DNA form, the CDR3 reads TGTGCCAGCAAGCGAGAGGGGGTTAGCGAGCAGTACTTC.

This chain joins TRBV10-3 and TRBJ1-1, with no clear D. V lost 6 bases and J lost 2, with 4 bases in between. CDR1 is ENHRY and CDR2 is SYGVKD in the germline V gene. The CDR3 is 11 amino acids. CDR3 loop: CAIRSNTEAFF. The DNA for the CDR3 is TGTGCCATCAGGAGCAACACTGAAGCTTTCTTT.

The gene calls are TRBV5-1 and TRBJ1-5; D is perhaps TRBD1 (5 bases). The V end was cut by 0 bases, the J end by 2 bases, with 9 bases between. Germline CDR1 and CDR2: SGHRS and YFSETQ. The CDR3 consists of 15 residues. CDR3 protein: CASSLGQGGNQPQHF. CDR3 in DNA: TGCGCCAGCAGCTTGGGCCAGGGAGGCAATCAGCCCCAGCATTTT.

Regarding this clone: The sample holds other DNA sequences that translate to the same CDR3. This rearrangement joins TRBV4-1 to TRBJ1-2; D gene uncertain. V was trimmed by 0 bases and J by 4 bases, leaving 9 bases between them. The CDR3 runs 14 residues. Germline V CDR1 and CDR2: MGHRA, YSYEKL. Here the CDR3 reads CASSQDRTGYGYTF. CDR3 DNA sequence: TGCGCCAGCAGCCAAGACAGGACGGGCTATGGCTACACCTTC.

The count of this clone is one. The chain combines TRBV7-2 with TRBJ1-4, with TRBD1 as a possible D gene (5 bases). The CDR3 length is 15 residues. CDR1 is SGHTA, CDR2 FQGNSA, per germline. V lost 0 bases to trimming and J lost 8 bases, with 13 bases between them. The CDR3 loop is CASSLADLRGEKLFF. For the CDR3, the DNA is TGTGCCAGCAGCTTAGCCGACCTAAGGGGCGAAAAACTGTTTTTT.

The chain links TRBV7-2 to TRBJ2-1; 10 positions agree with TRBD1. This CDR3 region has 14 residues. V gave up 6 bases and J gave up 8 bases; unmatched junction bases: 7. Germline CDR1 reads SGHTA; CDR2 reads FQGNSA. The CDR3 DNA reads as TGTGCCAGCAGTCAGAGACAGGGGGCGTATGAGCAGTTCTTC. This encodes CASSQRQGAYEQFF.

The V call is TRBV18, the J call TRBJ1-1; perhaps TRBD1 as D (6 bases). In germline, CDR1 is KGHSH, CDR2 LQKENI. The length of the CDR3 is 17 residues. Trimming cost V 1 base and J 3 bases, with 18 bases left between them. CDR3 DNA sequence: TGTGCCAGCTCACCACTTGCGGACAGTGTCGGTTACACTGAAGCTTTCTTT. It specifies CASSPLADSVGYTEAFF.

The chain has TRBV5-5 and TRBJ2-7, with 7 bases identical to TRBD1. This CDR3 contains 15 residues. Per germline, CDR1 SGHKS and CDR2 YYEKEE (reference sequence). Germline trimming cut 1 base from V and 2 bases from J; bases unmatched to any gene: 6. Here the CDR3 DNA reads TGTGCCAGCAGCTTGTTTTGGGACAGTACCTACGAGCAGTACTTC. Amino acid sequence: CASSLFWDSTYEQYF.

The rearrangement uses TRBV5-1 and TRBJ1-6, with no clear D. V gave up 0 bases and J gave up 7 bases, with 5 bases separating them. The CDR3 is 13 amino acids. Germline lookup yields CDR1 SGHRS and CDR2 YFSETQ. The DNA of the CDR3 is TGCGCCAGCAGCTTGGAACCAAATTCACCCCTCCACTTT. Its protein product is CASSLEPNSPLHF.

The rearrangement joins TRBV6-1 to TRBJ2-7, with D perhaps TRBD1 (7 bases). This CDR3 is built from 13 residues. Between the trimmed V and J ends, which lost 10 bases and 3 bases, there was a span of 16 bases. Germline V gives CDR1 MNHNS, CDR2 SASEGT. The CDR3 sequence is CATPGGTVYEQYF. CDR3 DNA: TGTGCCACCCCAGGGGGGACCGTCTACGAGCAGTACTTC.

The chain recombines TRBV7-2 with TRBJ2-1, with 13 nucleotides matching TRBD2. CDR3 size: 18 residues. V lost 2 bases to trimming and J lost 6 bases; unmatched junction nucleotides: 10. Germline V gene sequence: CDR1 SGHTA, CDR2 FQGNSA. The CDR3 loop reads CASSLMPTSGGSGNEQFF. The CDR3, as DNA: TGTGCCAGCAGCTTAATGCCGACTAGCGGGGGGTCTGGCAATGAGCAGTTCTTC.

V gene TRBV6-1 combines with J gene TRBJ1-4; D remains unclear. This CDR3 comprises 14 residues. V was pared by 4 bases and J by 5 bases, with 11 bases between. CDR1 is MNHNS, CDR2 SASEGT, per germline. CDR3 amino acids: CASSVDWANEKLFF. The CDR3 DNA follows: TGTGCCAGCAGTGTAGATTGGGCAAATGAAAAACTGTTTTTT.